This paragraph covers one T cell receptor beta chain sequence. Antigen: not known. The germline V and J ends were trimmed by 1 base and 2 bases, with 11 bases remaining between them. The CDR3 is 14 residues long. Germline values: CDR1 DFQATT, CDR2 SNEGSKA (reference sequence). Construction of TCR beta libraries was performed using quantitative 5'-RACE with molecular barcodes. Using its own MiXCR run on the 5' RACE reads, TCRdb lists one record per CDR3 protein. The sample has more than 600,000 distinct CDR3 sequences, about 20% seen once; the top ten hold roughly a fifth. This record comes from a study of CD8 T cells in ankylosing spondylitis. Study findings and constraints: Reports say disease-linked clones showed up significantly more in matched ankylosing spondylitis synovial fluid. For ankylosing spondylitis blood, a TCR beta motif of eight or nine highly homologous variants appeared characteristic. CD8+ disease-linked clones were present at relatively low frequencies in blood. A subset of motif variants has previously been described in the synovial fluid and blood of reactive arthritis.

The sequence derives from a male donor with ankylosing spondylitis. Sequenced: blood, either unsorted or a sorted T cell fraction (not recorded which). The chain joins TRBV20-1 to TRBJ1-1, with D perhaps matching TRBD1 (6 bases). The CDR3 spells CSARGQQGNTEAFF. As DNA, the CDR3 is TGCAGTGCTAGAGGGCAACAGGGAAACACTGAAGCTTTCTTT.